The clone carrying this TCR beta chain showed up just once. Germline V gives CDR1 SGHTS, CDR2 YDEGEE. V dropped 4 bases and J dropped 4 bases, with 15 bases sitting between them. This CDR3 is 16 amino acids long. The sample comes from a study of control samples from healthy donors and cancer patients. Sequenced by immunoSEQ multiplex PCR; TCRdb stores in-frame clones only, minus some. Of about 130,000 clones in the sample, about 93% were seen once. This TCR came from a man aged 18 to 35 in good health. The sample consisted of blood. The V gene is TRBV5-8, the J gene TRBJ2-6; the D gene is possibly TRBD1 (6 bases). This chain's CDR3 is CASSGLRGLGANVLTF. CDR3 DNA: TGTGCCAGCAGCGGACTCAGGGGTCTGGGGGCCAACGTCCTGACTTTC.